The clone carrying this TCR beta chain appeared a few times. No antigen is known for it. These data originate in a study of identical twins. Template switching (which added a universal primer site) was used, and cDNA carried unique molecular identifiers. TCRdb re-analysed the 5' RACE reads in MiXCR, keeping a single row per CDR3 protein. The data contain over 600,000 distinct CDR3 sequences, over 20% of them singletons. Whole-study findings and limits: A lower insertion count was a feature of abundant cord blood beta clonotypes, with no such feature in memory repertoires.

These same data were also listed under a study on T cells expressing NK-cell markers. As reported in that work: In sorted CD3+CD56+NKG2C+, CD3+CD56+NKG2C- and CD3+CD56-NKG2C+ T cells, TCR beta repertoires were obtained.

What was sequenced was PBMCs. The TCR sequence derives from a woman aged 18-29 years in good health.

The CDR3 loop reads CASSSLREGYEQYF. DNA for the CDR3: TGTGCCAGCAGTTCTTTGCGGGAGGGTTACGAGCAGTACTTC. The chain uses TRBV27 and TRBJ2-7, with 9 bases aligning to TRBD2. V was pared by 4 bases and J by 4 bases, with 5 bases of the junction left unmatched. CDR1 and CDR2 from the germline V gene are MNHEY and SMNVEV (reference sequence). CDR3 length: 14 residues.